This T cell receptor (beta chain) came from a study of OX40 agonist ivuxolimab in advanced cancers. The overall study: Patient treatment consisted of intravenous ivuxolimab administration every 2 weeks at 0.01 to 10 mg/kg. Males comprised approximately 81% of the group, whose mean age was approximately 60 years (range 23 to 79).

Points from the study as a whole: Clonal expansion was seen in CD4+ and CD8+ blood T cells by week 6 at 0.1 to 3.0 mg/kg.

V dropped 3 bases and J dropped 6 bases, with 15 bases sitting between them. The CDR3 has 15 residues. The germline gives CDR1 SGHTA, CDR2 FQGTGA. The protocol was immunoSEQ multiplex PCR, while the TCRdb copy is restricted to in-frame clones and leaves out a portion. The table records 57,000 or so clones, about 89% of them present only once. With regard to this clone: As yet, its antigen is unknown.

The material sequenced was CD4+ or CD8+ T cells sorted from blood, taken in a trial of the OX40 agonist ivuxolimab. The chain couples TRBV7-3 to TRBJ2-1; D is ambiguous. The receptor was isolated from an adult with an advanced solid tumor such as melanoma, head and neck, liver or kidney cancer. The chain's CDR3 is CASSFGWSGLNEQFF. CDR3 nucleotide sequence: TGTGCCAGCAGCTTCGGCTGGTCCGGGCTCAATGAGCAGTTCTTC.